The 21 T cell receptor beta chains reported below all come from one sample, sequenced in a study of T cell changes during pregnancy in multiple sclerosis. The repertoire was sequenced with immunoSEQ multiplex PCR; TCRdb's copy has only in-frame clones and lacks some. The sample shows about 110,000 clones, around 90% of them seen only once. Sample: peripheral blood, taken before pregnancy. The receptors were sampled from a female donor with multiple sclerosis, enrolled in a pregnancy study.

J is TRBJ2-1 and V is TRBV7-9; TRBD2 is a possible D gene (6 bases). The CDR3 is 14 residues long. V was cut by 5 bases and J by 10 bases, with 18 bases left in between. CDR1 and CDR2 from the germline V gene are SEHNR and FQNEAQ (reference sequence). In nucleotides, the CDR3 is TGTGCCAGCAGCCCCTCCGGGACTTTCAGGGAGCAGTTCTTC. It is translated as CASSPSGTFREQFF.

The chain is built from TRBV27 and TRBJ2-3; 9 positions agree with TRBD1. Looked up from germline, CDR1 is MNHEY and CDR2 is SMNVEV (reference sequence). The CDR3 is 18 residues long. Unmatched junction bases numbered 18, after V lost 4 bases and J lost 7 bases. This chain's CDR3 is CASSWTRPGQGAGHTQYF. The CDR3 DNA follows: TGTGCCAGCAGTTGGACGCGACCGGGACAGGGTGCCGGTCATACGCAGTATTTT.

This clone was seen a single time. The J gene is TRBJ2-7, the V gene TRBV5-1; TRBD2 aligns across 7 bases. The germline V gene encodes CDR1 SGHRS and CDR2 YFSETQ. The CDR3 contains 12 residues. V dropped 4 bases and J dropped 5; count of bases not matched to a gene: 3. The CDR3, as DNA: TGCGCCAGCAGCCTGACTAGCCACGAGCAGTACTTC. It codes for CASSLTSHEQYF.

The chain has TRBV19 and TRBJ2-7; perhaps TRBD2 as D (6 bases). V was cut by 6 bases and J by 1 base, with 16 bases left in between. Per germline, CDR1 LNHDA and CDR2 SQIVND (reference sequence). There are 15 residues in the CDR3. The CDR3 DNA is TGTGCCAGTAGGGCAACTGGGGGGAATTCCTACGAGCAGTACTTC. Encoded protein: CASRATGGNSYEQYF.

J is TRBJ2-7 and V is TRBV27, with D tentatively TRBD2 (5 bases). Germline-derived CDR1 and CDR2 are MNHEY and SMNVEV (reference sequence). Trimming cost V 10 bases and J 3 bases, with 25 bases left between them. The CDR3 is 16 residues long. In DNA, the CDR3 is TGTGCCACCACCGTTTTTGCCCCGGCGGGTAACTACGAGCAGTACTTC. Translating it yields CATTVFAPAGNYEQYF.

V is TRBV6-5 and J is TRBJ2-5, with 12 bases fitting TRBD2. The J call may be mistaken, given a closer DNA end match to TRBJ2-7. The CDR3 consists of 14 residues. CDR1 MNHEY and CDR2 SVGAGI come from the germline V gene. The CDR3 reads CASKTSGSSYEQYF. Written as DNA, the CDR3 is TGTGCCAGTAAGACTAGCGGGAGCTCCTACGAGCAGTACTTC.

The V gene is TRBV7-9, the J gene TRBJ2-1; the D gene is possibly TRBD2 (5 bases). Trimming cost V 5 bases and J 4 bases, with 18 bases left between them. The V gene's germline CDR1 is SEHNR and CDR2 FQNEAQ (reference sequence). This CDR3 comprises 16 residues. In DNA form, the CDR3 reads TGTGCCAGCAGCCCCCTCTGGGCGGGCGATTACAATGAGCAGTTCTTC. Amino acids: CASSPLWAGDYNEQFF.

This clone is a singleton in its sample. The chain couples TRBV7-2 to TRBJ2-7; 12 bases map to TRBD2. CDR3 length: 17 amino acids. Germline-derived CDR1 and CDR2 are SGHTA and FQGNSA. The J segment lost 3 bases and the V segment lost 5 bases, leaving 11 bases of the junction unmatched. The CDR3 sequence is CASSLRQLTSGSYEQYF. The DNA of the CDR3 is TGTGCCAGCAGCCTTCGACAGTTGACTAGCGGGAGCTACGAGCAGTACTTC.

This sequence joins TRBV4-1 and TRBJ2-3; 9 nucleotides line up with TRBD2. The CDR3 is 18 amino acids. The germline V gene has CDR1 MGHRA and CDR2 YSYEKL. Unmatched junction bases numbered 12, after V lost 0 bases and J lost 5 bases. CDR3 DNA sequence: TGCGCCAGCAGCCAAGAAGATGGGATAGCGGGAGTAAGAGATACGCAGTATTTT. It specifies CASSQEDGIAGVRDTQYF.

In DNA form, the CDR3 reads TGCGGGGTAGGGGCTGGCACTGAAGCTTTCTTT. As protein: CGVGAGTEAFF. This sequence joins TRBV29-1 and TRBJ1-1; TRBD1 is a possible D gene (5 bases). The CDR3 runs to 11 residues. Germline loops: CDR1 SQVTM, CDR2 ANQGSEA.

This clone was counted a single time. The chain recombines TRBV7-2 with TRBJ2-5; possibly TRBD2 for D (6 bases). The germline V gene encodes CDR1 SGHTA and CDR2 FQGNSA. This CDR3 has 14 residues. The V end was cut by 6 bases, the J end by 3 bases, with 14 bases between. CDR3 sequence: CASRDPGGEETQYF. The CDR3 DNA follows: TGTGCCAGCAGGGACCCTGGCGGGGAAGAGACCCAGTACTTC.

V and J are TRBV19 and TRBJ2-3; 9 bases fit TRBD1. This CDR3 spans 14 amino acids. Germline CDR1 and CDR2: LNHDA and SQIVND (reference sequence). J gave up 3 bases and V 9 bases, and 7 bases lay outside the gene matches. The CDR3 sequence is CASRTGGLTDTQYF. As DNA, the CDR3 is TGTGCCAGCAGAACAGGGGGCTTGACAGATACGCAGTATTTT.

The genes are TRBV28 and TRBJ2-1; 16 positions match TRBD2. CDR1 and CDR2 (germline): MDHEN, SYDVKM. This CDR3 has 21 amino acids. V shed 5 bases and J 5 bases; nucleotides not matched to a gene: 18. CDR3 sequence: CASSTFGRAGTSGRVNNEQFF. CDR3 sequence (DNA): TGTGCCAGCAGTACCTTTGGCCGAGCCGGGACTAGCGGGAGGGTAAACAATGAGCAGTTCTTC. Supplemented by reference TRBV28 and TRBJ2-1, the full variable domain reads DVKVTQSSRYLVKRTGEKVFLECVQDMDHENMFWYRQDPGLGLRLIYFSYDVKMKEKGDIPEGYSVSREKKERFSLILESASTNQTSMYLCASSTFGRAGTSGRVNNEQFFGPGTRLTVL.

This sequence joins TRBV6-6 and TRBJ1-2, with TRBD1 identical over 7 bases. The V gene end was trimmed by 1 base and the J gene end by 1 base; junction bases not matched to a gene: 6. CDR1 is MNHNY and CDR2 is SVGAGI in the germline V gene (reference sequence). The CDR3 runs 16 residues. CDR3 in amino acids: CASSYYLQGDNYGYTF. In DNA form, the CDR3 reads TGTGCCAGCAGTTACTACCTCCAGGGGGATAACTATGGCTACACCTTC.

The chain carries TRBV7-2 and TRBJ2-3, with D possibly matching TRBD2 (6 bases). Trimming removed 1 base from V and 4 bases from J, with 21 bases in between. Germline lookup yields CDR1 SGHTA and CDR2 FQGNSA. The CDR3 spans 18 residues. The CDR3 bases are TGTGCCAGCAGCTTAGTCGTGTCCGGCGGGGCGAACGCAGATACGCAGTATTTT. Translation gives CASSLVVSGGANADTQYF.

The chain is built from TRBV7-7 and TRBJ2-7; 7 bases match TRBD1. CDR3 length equals 13 residues. CDR1 SSHAT and CDR2 FNYEAQ come from the germline V gene (reference sequence). V shed 5 bases, J shed 3 bases, and the junction held 4 bases outside the gene matches. The CDR3 region has the DNA TGTGCCAGCAGCCTTTACAGGGGCTACGAGCAGTACTTC. Translating gives CASSLYRGYEQYF.

The rearrangement uses TRBV9 and TRBJ1-3, with a weak D call TRBD1 (5 bases). Germline V gives CDR1 SGDLS, CDR2 YYNGEE. Trimming left V 0 bases short and J 8 bases short, with 12 bases between. The CDR3 is 14 amino acids. The CDR3 nucleotides are TGTGCCAGCAGCGTAGGGGGGGATTCGCACACCATATATTTT. It encodes CASSVGGDSHTIYF.

The rearrangement links TRBV11-2 to TRBJ1-3; D is undetermined. Germline V lookup: CDR1 SGHAT, CDR2 FQNNGV. Trimming removed 5 bases from V and 8 bases from J, with 19 bases in between. The CDR3 covers 15 residues. CDR3 in amino acids: CASSPGGPLEDTIYF. CDR3 DNA sequence: TGTGCCAGCAGCCCAGGCGGGCCTCTTGAGGACACCATATATTTT.

The gene calls are TRBV7-3 and TRBJ2-7, with 15 bases that match TRBD2. Germline lookup yields CDR1 SGHTA and CDR2 FQGTGA. The CDR3 has 14 residues. J was trimmed by 7 bases and V by 5 bases; bases with no gene match: 3. CDR3 DNA: TGTGCCAGCAGCCCGGGACTAGCGGGAGGAGAGCAGTACTTC. It encodes CASSPGLAGGEQYF.

The chain recombines TRBV14 with TRBJ2-1, with 8 bases that match TRBD2. V was pared by 5 bases and J by 2 bases, with 8 bases of the junction left unmatched. Germline CDR1 reads SGHDN; CDR2 reads FVKESK. The CDR3 runs to 16 residues. In nucleotides, the CDR3 is TGTGCCAGCAGCAACTCAGCGGGAGAGGCCTACAATGAGCAGTTCTTC. Translating it yields CASSNSAGEAYNEQFF.

The chain employs TRBV9 and TRBJ2-3, with 7 bases fitting TRBD2. CDR1 is SGDLS and CDR2 is YYNGEE in the germline V gene. This CDR3 is built from 13 residues. J was trimmed by 5 bases and V by 6 bases; bases with no gene match: 6. The CDR3 region has the DNA TGTGCCAGCAAGAGCGGGGATGGAGATACGCAGTATTTT. Translating gives CASKSGDGDTQYF.